This T cell receptor (beta chain) emerged from a study of cytomegalovirus exposure and HLA in healthy donors. Overall study findings and caveats: Most TCRs appeared rarely, but some public TCRs recurred in many donors.

TCRdb's table, derived via immunoSEQ multiplex PCR, lists solely in-frame clones and lacks some. The table has 98,000 or so clones, almost 96% seen once. CDR1 SGHAT and CDR2 FQNNGV come from the germline V gene. The CDR3 totals 15 residues. V lost 0 bases, J lost 3 bases, and 9 bases lay in between. Turning to this clone: The antigen remains unidentified.

The receptor comes from a woman aged 18 to 35 in good health and CMV-seronegative. Material: PBMCs. The V and J genes are TRBV11-2 and TRBJ2-1; weak D call: TRBD2 (6 bases). Written as DNA, the CDR3 is TGTGCCAGCAGCTTAGAGGTTAGCGGCTACAATGAGCAGTTCTTC. It translates to CASSLEVSGYNEQFF.